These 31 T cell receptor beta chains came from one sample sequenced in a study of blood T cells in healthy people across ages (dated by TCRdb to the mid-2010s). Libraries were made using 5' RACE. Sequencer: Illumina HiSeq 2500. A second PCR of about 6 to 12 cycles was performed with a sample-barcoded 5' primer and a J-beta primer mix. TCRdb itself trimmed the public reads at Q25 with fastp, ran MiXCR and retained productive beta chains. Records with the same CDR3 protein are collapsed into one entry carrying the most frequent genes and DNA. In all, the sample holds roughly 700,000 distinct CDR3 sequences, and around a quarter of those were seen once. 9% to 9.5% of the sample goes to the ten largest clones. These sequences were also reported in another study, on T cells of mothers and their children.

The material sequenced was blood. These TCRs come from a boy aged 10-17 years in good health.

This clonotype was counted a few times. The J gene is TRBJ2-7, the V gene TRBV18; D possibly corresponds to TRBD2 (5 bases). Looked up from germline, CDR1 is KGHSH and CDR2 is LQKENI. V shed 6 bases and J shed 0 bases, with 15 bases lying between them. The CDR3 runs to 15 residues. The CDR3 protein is CASSPGLRSSYEQYF. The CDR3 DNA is TGTGCCAGCTCCCCAGGACTGAGGAGCTCCTACGAGCAGTACTTC.

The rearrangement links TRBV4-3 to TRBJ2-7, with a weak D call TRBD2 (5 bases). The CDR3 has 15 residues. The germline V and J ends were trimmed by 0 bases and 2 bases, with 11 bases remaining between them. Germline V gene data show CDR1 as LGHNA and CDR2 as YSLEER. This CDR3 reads CASSQDLSGAYEQYF. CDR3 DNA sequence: TGCGCCAGCAGCCAAGATTTGAGCGGTGCCTACGAGCAGTACTTC.

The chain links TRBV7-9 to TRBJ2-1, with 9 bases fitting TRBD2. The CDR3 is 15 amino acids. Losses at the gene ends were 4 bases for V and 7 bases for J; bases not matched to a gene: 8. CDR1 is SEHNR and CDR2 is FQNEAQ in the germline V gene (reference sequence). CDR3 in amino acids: CASSSPLAGGNEQFF. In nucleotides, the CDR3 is TGTGCCAGCAGCTCACCACTAGCGGGTGGAAATGAGCAGTTCTTC. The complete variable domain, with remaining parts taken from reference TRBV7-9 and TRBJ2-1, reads DTGVSQNPRHKITKRGQNVTFRCDPISEHNRLYWYRQTLGQGPEFLTYFQNEAQLEKSRLLSDRFSAERPKGSFSTLEIQRTEQGDSAMYLCASSSPLAGGNEQFFGPGTRLTVL.

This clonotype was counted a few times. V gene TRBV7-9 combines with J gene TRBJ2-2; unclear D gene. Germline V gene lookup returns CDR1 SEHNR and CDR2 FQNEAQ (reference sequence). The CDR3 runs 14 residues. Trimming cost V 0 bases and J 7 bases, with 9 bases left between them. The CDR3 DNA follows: TGTGCCAGCAGCTTAGCACTGAGTGACGGGGAGCTGTTTTTT. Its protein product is CASSLALSDGELFF.

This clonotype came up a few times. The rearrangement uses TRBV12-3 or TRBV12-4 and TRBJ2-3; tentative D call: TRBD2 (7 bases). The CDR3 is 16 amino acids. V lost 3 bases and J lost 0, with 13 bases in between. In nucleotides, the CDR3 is TGTGCCAGCAGTTTCAGGGCGGGGGCGAGCACAGATACGCAGTATTTT. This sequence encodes CASSFRAGASTDTQYF.

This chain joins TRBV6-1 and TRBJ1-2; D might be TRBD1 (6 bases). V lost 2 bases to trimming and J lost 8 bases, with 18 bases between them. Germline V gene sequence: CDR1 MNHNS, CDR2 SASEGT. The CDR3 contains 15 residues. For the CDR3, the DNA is TGTGCCAGCAGTGAACCTGCATACGGGGGCCGAGGCTACACCTTC. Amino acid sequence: CASSEPAYGGRGYTF.

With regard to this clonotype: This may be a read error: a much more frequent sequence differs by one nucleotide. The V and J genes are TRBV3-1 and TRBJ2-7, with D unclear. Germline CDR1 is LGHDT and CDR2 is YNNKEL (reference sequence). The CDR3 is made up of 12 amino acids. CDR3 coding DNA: TGTACCAGCAGCCAAGTAACCCACGAGCAGTACTTC. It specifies CTSSQVTHEQYF.

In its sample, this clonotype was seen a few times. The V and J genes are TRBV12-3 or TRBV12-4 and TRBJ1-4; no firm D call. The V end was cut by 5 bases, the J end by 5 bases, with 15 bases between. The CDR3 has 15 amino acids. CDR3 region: CASSPGGWPNEKLFF. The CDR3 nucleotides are TGTGCCAGCAGTCCCGGTGGGTGGCCGAATGAAAAACTGTTTTTT.

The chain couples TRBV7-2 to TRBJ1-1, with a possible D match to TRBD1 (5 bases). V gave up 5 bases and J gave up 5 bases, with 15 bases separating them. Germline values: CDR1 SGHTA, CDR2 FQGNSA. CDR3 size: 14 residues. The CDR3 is CASSPGPTRTEAFF. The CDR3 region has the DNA TGTGCCAGCAGCCCGGGACCTACGAGAACTGAAGCTTTCTTT.

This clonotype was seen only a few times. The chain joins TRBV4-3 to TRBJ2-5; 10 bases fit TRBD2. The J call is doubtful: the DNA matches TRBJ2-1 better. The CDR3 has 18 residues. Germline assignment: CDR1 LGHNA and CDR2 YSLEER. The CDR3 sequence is CASSQDEASGGPYNEQFF. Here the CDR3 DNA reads TGCGCCAGCAGCCAAGATGAGGCTAGCGGGGGTCCCTACAATGAGCAGTTCTTC.

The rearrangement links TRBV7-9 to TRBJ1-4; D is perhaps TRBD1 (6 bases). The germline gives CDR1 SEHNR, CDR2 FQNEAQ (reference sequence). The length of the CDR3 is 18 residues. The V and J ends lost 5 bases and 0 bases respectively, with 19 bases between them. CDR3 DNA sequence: TGTGCCAGCAGCAGTCCCGGACAGAAATATGCAACTAATGAAAAACTGTTTTTT. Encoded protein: CASSSPGQKYATNEKLFF.

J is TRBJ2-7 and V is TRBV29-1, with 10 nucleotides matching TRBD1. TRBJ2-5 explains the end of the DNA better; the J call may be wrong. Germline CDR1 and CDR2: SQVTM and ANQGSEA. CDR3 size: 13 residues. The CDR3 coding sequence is TGCAGCGTCGCCGACAGGGGGCTTGAGACCCAGTACTTC. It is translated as CSVADRGLETQYF.

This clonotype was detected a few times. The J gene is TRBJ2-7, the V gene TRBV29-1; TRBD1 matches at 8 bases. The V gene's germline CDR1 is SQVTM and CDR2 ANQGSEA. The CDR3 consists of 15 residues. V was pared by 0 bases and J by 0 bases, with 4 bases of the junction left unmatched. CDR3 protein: CSVEDRDRSSYEQYF. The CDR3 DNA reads TGCAGCGTTGAAGATCGGGACAGGAGCTCCTACGAGCAGTACTTC.

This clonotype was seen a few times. CDR3 bases: TGTGCCAGCAGTTTAAGAAGGACAGGGGATAATTCACCCCTCCACTTT. Translating gives CASSLRRTGDNSPLHF. This chain connects TRBV27 to TRBJ1-6; 9 bases match TRBD1. Germline V CDR1 and CDR2: MNHEY, SMNVEV (reference sequence). V lost 2 bases to trimming and J lost 5 bases; unmatched junction nucleotides: 4. This CDR3 contains 16 residues.

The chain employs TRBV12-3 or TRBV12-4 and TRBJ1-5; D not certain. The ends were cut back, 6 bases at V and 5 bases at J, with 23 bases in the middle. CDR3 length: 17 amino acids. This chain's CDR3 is CASSPFRVGAGYQPQHF. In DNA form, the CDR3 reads TGTGCCAGCAGCCCTTTCAGAGTCGGAGCCGGCTATCAGCCCCAGCATTTT.

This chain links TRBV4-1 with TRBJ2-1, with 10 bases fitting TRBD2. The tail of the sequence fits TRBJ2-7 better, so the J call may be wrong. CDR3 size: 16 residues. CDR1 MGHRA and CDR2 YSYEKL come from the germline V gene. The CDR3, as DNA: TGCGCCAGCAGCCAGGTCCCTAGCGGGAGTCCCTACGAGCAGTACTTC. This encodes CASSQVPSGSPYEQYF.

This chain's CDR3 is CASSSIRGTGGNTIYF. CDR3 in DNA: TGTGCCAGCAGCTCGATACGGGGGACGGGAGGAAACACCATATATTTT. The rearrangement uses TRBV7-2 and TRBJ1-3; D might be TRBD1 (5 bases). Trimming pared 4 bases from V and 4 bases from J, leaving 17 bases between. CDR1 is SGHTA, CDR2 FQGNSA, per germline. The CDR3 consists of 16 residues.

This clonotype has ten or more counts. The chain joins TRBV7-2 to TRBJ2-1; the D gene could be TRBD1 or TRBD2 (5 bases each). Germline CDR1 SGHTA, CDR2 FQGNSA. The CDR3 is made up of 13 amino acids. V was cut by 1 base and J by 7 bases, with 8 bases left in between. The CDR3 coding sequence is TGTGCCAGCAGCTTAGGAGGGGCTAATGAGCAGTTCTTC. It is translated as CASSLGGANEQFF.

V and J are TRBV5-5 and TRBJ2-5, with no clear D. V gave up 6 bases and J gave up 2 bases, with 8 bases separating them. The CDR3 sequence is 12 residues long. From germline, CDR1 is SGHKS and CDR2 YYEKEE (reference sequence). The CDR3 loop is CASKQPQETQYF. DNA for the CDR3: TGTGCCAGCAAACAGCCGCAAGAGACCCAGTACTTC.

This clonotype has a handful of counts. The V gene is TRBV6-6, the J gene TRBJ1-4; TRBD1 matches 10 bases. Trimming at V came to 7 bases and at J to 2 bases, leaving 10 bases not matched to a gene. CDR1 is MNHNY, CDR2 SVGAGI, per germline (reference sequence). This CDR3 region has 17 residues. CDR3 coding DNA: TGTGCCAGCAAACGACAGGGGGCGCGGGCTACTAATGAAAAACTGTTTTTT. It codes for CASKRQGARATNEKLFF.

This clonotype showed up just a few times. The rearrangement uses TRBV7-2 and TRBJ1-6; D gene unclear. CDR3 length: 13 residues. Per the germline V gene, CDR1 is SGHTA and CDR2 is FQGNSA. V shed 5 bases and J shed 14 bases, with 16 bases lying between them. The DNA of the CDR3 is TGTGCCAGCAGCGCAAACTGGGGTTCGACCCTCCACTTT. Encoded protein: CASSANWGSTLHF.

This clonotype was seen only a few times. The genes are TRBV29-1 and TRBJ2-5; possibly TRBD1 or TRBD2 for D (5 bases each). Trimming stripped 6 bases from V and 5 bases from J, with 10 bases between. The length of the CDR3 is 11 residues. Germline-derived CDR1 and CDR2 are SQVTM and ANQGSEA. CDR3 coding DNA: TGCAGCGTGAGGGACGGGGAGACCCAGTACTTC. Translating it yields CSVRDGETQYF.

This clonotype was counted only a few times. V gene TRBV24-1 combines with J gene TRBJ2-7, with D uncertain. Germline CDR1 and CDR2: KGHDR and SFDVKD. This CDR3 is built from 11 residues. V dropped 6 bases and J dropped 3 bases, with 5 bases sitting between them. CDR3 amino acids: CATSILYEQYF. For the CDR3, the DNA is TGTGCCACCAGTATACTCTACGAGCAGTACTTC.

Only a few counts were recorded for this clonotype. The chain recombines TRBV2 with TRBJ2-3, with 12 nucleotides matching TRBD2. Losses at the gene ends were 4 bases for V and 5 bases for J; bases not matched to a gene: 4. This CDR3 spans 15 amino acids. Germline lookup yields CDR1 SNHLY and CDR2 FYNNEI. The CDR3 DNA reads TGTGCCAGCAGTGCGACTAGCGGGAGTGGAGATACGCAGTATTTT. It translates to CASSATSGSGDTQYF.

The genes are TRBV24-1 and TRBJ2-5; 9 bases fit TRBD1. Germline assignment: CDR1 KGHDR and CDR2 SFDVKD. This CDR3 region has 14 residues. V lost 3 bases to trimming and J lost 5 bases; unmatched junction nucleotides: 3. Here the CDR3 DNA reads TGTGCCACCAGTGATGTCGGACAGGGGGAGACCCAGTACTTC. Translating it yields CATSDVGQGETQYF.

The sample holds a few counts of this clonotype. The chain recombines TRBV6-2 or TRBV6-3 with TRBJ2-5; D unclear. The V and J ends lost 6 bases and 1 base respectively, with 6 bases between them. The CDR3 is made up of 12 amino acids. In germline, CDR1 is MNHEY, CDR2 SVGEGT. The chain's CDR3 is CASSAPQETQYF. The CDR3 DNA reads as TGTGCCAGCAGCGCTCCCCAAGAGACCCAGTACTTC.

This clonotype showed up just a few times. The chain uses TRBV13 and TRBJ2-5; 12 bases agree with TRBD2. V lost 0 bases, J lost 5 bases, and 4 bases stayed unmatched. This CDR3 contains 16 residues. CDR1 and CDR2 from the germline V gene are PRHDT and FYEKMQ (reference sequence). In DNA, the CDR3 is TGTGCCAGCAGCTTAGGGACTAGCGGGGGCCGGGAGACCCAGTACTTC. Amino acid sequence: CASSLGTSGGRETQYF.

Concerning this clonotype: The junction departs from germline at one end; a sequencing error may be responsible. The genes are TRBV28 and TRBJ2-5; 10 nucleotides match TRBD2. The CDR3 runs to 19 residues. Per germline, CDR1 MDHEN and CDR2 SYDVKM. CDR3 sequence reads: CVSSLLGGLAETRSVTQYF. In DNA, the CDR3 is TGTGTCAGCAGTTTATTAGGTGGACTAGCGGAAACTAGGAGCGTGACCCAGTACTTC.

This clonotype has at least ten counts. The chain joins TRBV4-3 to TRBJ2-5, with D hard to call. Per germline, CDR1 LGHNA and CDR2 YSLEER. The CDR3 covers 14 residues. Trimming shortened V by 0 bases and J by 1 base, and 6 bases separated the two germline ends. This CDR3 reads CASSQDSRQETQYF. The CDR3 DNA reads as TGCGCCAGCAGCCAAGACAGCCGCCAAGAGACCCAGTACTTC.

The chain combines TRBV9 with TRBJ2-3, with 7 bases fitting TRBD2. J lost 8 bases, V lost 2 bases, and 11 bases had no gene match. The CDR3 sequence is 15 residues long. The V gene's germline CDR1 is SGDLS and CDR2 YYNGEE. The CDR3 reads CASSVNPGGVGTQYF. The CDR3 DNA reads TGTGCCAGCAGCGTCAATCCGGGGGGTGTGGGTACGCAGTATTTT.

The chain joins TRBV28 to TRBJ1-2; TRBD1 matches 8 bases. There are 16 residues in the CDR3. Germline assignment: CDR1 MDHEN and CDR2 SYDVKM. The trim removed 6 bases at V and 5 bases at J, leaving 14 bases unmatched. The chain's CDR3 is CASSLTDRAQLYGYTF. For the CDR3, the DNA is TGTGCCAGCAGCCTAACGGACAGGGCACAACTTTATGGCTACACCTTC.